These 20 T cell receptor beta chains originate from one sample sequenced in a study of blood T cell repertoires in COVID-19. Data came from immunoSEQ multiplex PCR; TCRdb stores just in-frame clones and leaves some out. The data show 150,000 to 200,000 clones, roughly 84% seen once. Sequencing was performed on peripheral blood. The origin of the receptors is a man in his 60s who had recovered from COVID-19.

To note about this clone: This CDR3 is also generated by other DNA sequences in the sample. The rearrangement joins TRBV19 to TRBJ2-5; D perhaps matches TRBD1 (7 bases). V lost 5 bases and J 5 bases, leaving 9 bases between the germline ends. The CDR3 consists of 12 residues. In germline, CDR1 is LNHDA, CDR2 SQIVND (reference sequence). CDR3 residues: CASSPGGETQYF. The CDR3 bases are TGTGCCAGTAGTCCAGGGGGGGAGACCCAGTACTTC.

The V call is TRBV18, the J call TRBJ2-5, with unresolved D. V gave up 6 bases and J gave up 5 bases, with 10 bases separating them. Germline V gives CDR1 KGHSH, CDR2 LQKENI. This CDR3 is built from 12 residues. The CDR3 region has the DNA TGTGCCAGCTCCCCTACAGAGGAGACCCAGTACTTC. Protein sequence: CASSPTEETQYF. Combining the CDR3 with reference TRBV18 and TRBJ2-5 gives the whole variable domain NAGVMQNPRHLVRRRGQEARLRCSPMKGHSHVYWYRQLPEEGLKFMVYLQKENIIDESGMPKERFSAEFPKEGPSILRIQQVVRGDSAAYFCASSPTEETQYFGPGTRLLVL.

The chain combines TRBV19 with TRBJ1-1; perhaps TRBD1 as D (6 bases). V lost 4 bases, J lost 2 bases, and 11 bases lay in between. CDR1 and CDR2 (germline): LNHDA, SQIVND (reference sequence). The CDR3 sequence is 14 residues long. The CDR3 loop is CASSKGGRNTEAFF. CDR3 nucleotide sequence: TGTGCCAGTAGTAAGGGGGGGCGCAACACTGAAGCTTTCTTT.

The chain uses TRBV3-1 (or the pseudogene TRBV3-2) and TRBJ1-1, with D uncertain. CDR3 length equals 14 residues. Germline loops: CDR1 LGHDT, CDR2 YNNKEL (reference sequence). The V and J ends lost 5 bases and 4 bases respectively, with 14 bases between them. The CDR3 region is CASSTRLRPTEAFF. CDR3 in DNA: TGTGCCAGCAGCACTCGCCTGAGGCCCACTGAAGCTTTCTTT.

The CDR3 loop reads CASSFWGGETQYF. In DNA form, the CDR3 reads TGTGCCAGCAGCTTCTGGGGCGGAGAGACCCAGTACTTC. This chain joins TRBV7-9 and TRBJ2-5; maybe TRBD1 (5 bases). CDR3 length equals 13 residues. The germline V gene encodes CDR1 SEHNR and CDR2 FQNEAQ (reference sequence). V lost 3 bases and J 4 bases, leaving 9 bases between the germline ends.

V gene TRBV7-8 combines with J gene TRBJ1-1; D might be TRBD1 (6 bases). The V gene lost 1 base and the J gene lost 6 bases, with 15 bases spanning the gap. The CDR3 sequence is 15 residues long. Germline CDR1 reads SGHVS; CDR2 reads FQNEAQ. The CDR3 DNA sequence: TGTGCCAGCAGCTTAGATAGGGGGATGACTGCTGAAGCTTTCTTT. Protein sequence: CASSLDRGMTAEAFF.

The gene calls are TRBV11-3 and TRBJ2-7; D not certain. In germline, CDR1 is SGHNT, CDR2 YENEEA. The V end was cut by 3 bases, the J end by 6 bases, with 9 bases between. This CDR3 is built from 12 residues. The CDR3, as DNA: TGTGCCAGCAGCTTTCCGTCCGTCGAGCAGTACTTC. Translated: CASSFPSVEQYF.

This clone was seen a single time. V and J are TRBV6-5 and TRBJ2-4; D unclear. Germline V gene data show CDR1 as MNHEY and CDR2 as SVGAGI. The CDR3 spans 15 residues. Trimming removed 0 bases from V and 0 bases from J, with 6 bases in between. The CDR3 coding sequence is TGTGCCAGCAGTTACTCAGGCGGAGCCAAAAACATTCAGTACTTC. This gives the protein CASSYSGGAKNIQYF.

The V and J genes are TRBV7-3 and TRBJ2-5; 10 bases are shared with TRBD2. The germline CDR1 and CDR2 sequences are SGHTA and FQGTGA. V was pared by 4 bases and J by 4 bases, with 3 bases of the junction left unmatched. The length of the CDR3 is 14 residues. CDR3 nucleotides: TGTGCCAGCAGCTCGTCTAGCGGGGGAGAGACCCAGTACTTC. Protein: CASSSSSGGETQYF.

V and J are TRBV18 and TRBJ1-3, with no clear D. Trimming took 6 bases from V and 2 from J, leaving 11 bases between them. The CDR3 extends over 14 amino acids. Germline lookup yields CDR1 KGHSH and CDR2 LQKENI. CDR3 bases: TGTGCCAGCTCCGGGGAACGAGCTGGAAACACCATATATTTT. Its protein product is CASSGERAGNTIYF.

The chain uses TRBV6-6 and TRBJ1-4; possible D gene TRBD1, 5 bases. Germline-derived CDR1 and CDR2 are MNHNY and SVGAGI (reference sequence). The length of the CDR3 is 14 residues. Between the trimmed V and J ends, which lost 2 bases and 4 bases, there was a span of 8 bases. CDR3 DNA: TGTGCCAGCAGTTACGGGCAGGGTAATGAAAAACTGTTTTTT. This translates into CASSYGQGNEKLFF.

The rearrangement links TRBV23-1 to TRBJ1-5, with D perhaps TRBD1 (6 bases). TRBV23-1 qualifies as an ORF whose function is uncertain. With 2 bases removed from V and 2 bases from J, the gap between germline ends came to 28 bases. This CDR3 is built from 21 residues. The CDR3 coding sequence is TGCGCCAGCAGTCAACCAACTCGACGACAGGCCCCCGGGAAGGGCAATCAGCCCCAGCATTTT. It codes for CASSQPTRRQAPGKGNQPQHF.

The chain employs TRBV11-2 and TRBJ1-5; the match to TRBD1 covers 8 bases. The V and J ends lost 5 bases and 8 bases, in that order; junction bases with no gene match: 5. Germline loops: CDR1 SGHAT, CDR2 FQNNGV. The CDR3 runs to 13 residues. The chain's CDR3 is CASSRQGLEPQHF. The CDR3 DNA sequence: TGTGCCAGCAGCCGACAGGGGCTTGAGCCCCAGCATTTT. Looking up the rest from reference TRBV11-2 and TRBJ1-5 gives the full variable domain: EAGVAQSPRYKIIEKRQSVAFWCNPISGHATLYWYQQILGQGPKLLIQFQNNGVVDDSQLPKDRFSAERLKGVDSTLKIQPAKLEDSAVYLCASSRQGLEPQHFGDGTRLSIL.

The chain combines TRBV2 with TRBJ2-1; TRBD2 is a possible D gene (5 bases). V was cut by 5 bases and J by 6 bases, with 11 bases left in between. Germline-derived CDR1 and CDR2 are SNHLY and FYNNEI. This CDR3 has 13 amino acids. The CDR3 DNA is TGTGCCAGCAGTTTAACTAGGCCCAATGAGCAGTTCTTC. Residues: CASSLTRPNEQFF.

V and J are TRBV30 and TRBJ2-7; 9 bases are a match to TRBD1. Germline trimming cut 4 bases from V and 3 bases from J; bases unmatched to any gene: 7. This CDR3 contains 14 residues. Germline V gene lookup returns CDR1 GTSNPN and CDR2 SVGIG (reference sequence). CDR3 sequence (DNA): TGTGCCTGGAAGGGACAGGGTTACCTCTACGAGCAGTACTTC. Protein product: CAWKGQGYLYEQYF. The whole variable domain, remainder taken from reference TRBV30 and TRBJ2-7, is SQTIHQWPATLVQPVGSPLSLECTVEGTSNPNLYWYRQAAGRGLQLLFYSVGIGQISSEVPQNLSASRPQDRQFILSSKKLLLSDSGFYLCAWKGQGYLYEQYFGPGTRLTVT.

In its sample, this clone was seen once. This chain uses TRBV12-3 or TRBV12-4 with TRBJ1-1; 11 bases are a match to TRBD1. There are 13 residues in the CDR3. The junction had 5 bases not matched to a gene; V was cut back by 7 bases and J by 7 bases. The CDR3 is CASKRTGGFEAFF. CDR3 sequence (DNA): TGTGCCAGCAAGAGGACAGGGGGCTTTGAAGCTTTCTTT.

V and J are TRBV29-1 and TRBJ1-1, with D tentatively TRBD1 (5 bases). The CDR3 consists of 12 residues. CDR1 SQVTM and CDR2 ANQGSEA come from the germline V gene. The V and J ends lost 6 bases and 1 base respectively, with 9 bases between them. The CDR3 region is CSVNTGNTEAFF. The CDR3 bases are TGCAGCGTAAATACAGGGAACACTGAAGCTTTCTTT.

This chain uses TRBV9 with TRBJ2-1, with D perhaps matching TRBD2 (5 bases). Trimming cost V 5 bases and J 2 bases, with 14 bases left between them. The germline gives CDR1 SGDLS, CDR2 YYNGEE. The CDR3 loop spans 15 amino acids. CDR3 bases: TGTGCCAGCAGTAATAATGAGGGTACCTACAATGAGCAGTTCTTC. Its protein product is CASSNNEGTYNEQFF.

V and J are TRBV27 and TRBJ2-7; 7 bases map to TRBD2. CDR1 MNHEY and CDR2 SMNVEV come from the germline V gene (reference sequence). The J segment lost 4 bases and the V segment lost 5 bases, leaving 11 bases of the junction unmatched. The CDR3 runs 15 residues. CDR3 nucleotides: TGTGCCAGCAGTACCCCTAGCGGAGGAAAGTACGAGCAGTACTTC. This sequence encodes CASSTPSGGKYEQYF.

The chain has TRBV5-1 and TRBJ1-1; TRBD1 might be the D (5 bases). This CDR3 has 15 residues. Deletions cut 0 bases from V and 1 base from J, with 10 bases between. Germline lookup yields CDR1 SGHRS and CDR2 YFSETQ. The CDR3 nucleotides read TGCGCCAGCAGCTTGGTAGGACACACGAACACTGAAGCTTTCTTT. Encoded protein: CASSLVGHTNTEAFF.